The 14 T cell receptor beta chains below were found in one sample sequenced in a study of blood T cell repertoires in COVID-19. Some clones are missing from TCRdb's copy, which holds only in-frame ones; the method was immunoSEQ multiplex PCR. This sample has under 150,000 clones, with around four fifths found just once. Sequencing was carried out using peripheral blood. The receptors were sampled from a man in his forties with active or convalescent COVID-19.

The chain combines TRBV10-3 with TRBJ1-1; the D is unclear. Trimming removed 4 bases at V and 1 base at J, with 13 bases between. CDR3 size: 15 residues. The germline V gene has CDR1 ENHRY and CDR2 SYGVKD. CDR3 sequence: CAISAQQTRNTEAFF. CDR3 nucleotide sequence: TGTGCCATCAGTGCACAACAAACCAGGAACACTGAAGCTTTCTTT.

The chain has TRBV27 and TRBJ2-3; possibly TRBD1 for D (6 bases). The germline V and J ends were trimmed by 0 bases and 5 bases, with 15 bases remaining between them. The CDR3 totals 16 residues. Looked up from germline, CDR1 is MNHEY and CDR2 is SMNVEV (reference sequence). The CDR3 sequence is CASSLSGGNSGDTQYF. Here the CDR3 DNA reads TGTGCCAGCAGTTTATCAGGGGGTAACTCCGGAGATACGCAGTATTTT.

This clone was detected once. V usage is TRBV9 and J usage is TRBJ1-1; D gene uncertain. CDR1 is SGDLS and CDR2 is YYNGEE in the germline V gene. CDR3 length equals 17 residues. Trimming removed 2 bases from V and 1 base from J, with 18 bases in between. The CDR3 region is CASSVNHMGFSNTEAFF. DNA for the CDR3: TGTGCCAGCAGCGTTAACCATATGGGCTTTTCGAACACTGAAGCTTTCTTT.

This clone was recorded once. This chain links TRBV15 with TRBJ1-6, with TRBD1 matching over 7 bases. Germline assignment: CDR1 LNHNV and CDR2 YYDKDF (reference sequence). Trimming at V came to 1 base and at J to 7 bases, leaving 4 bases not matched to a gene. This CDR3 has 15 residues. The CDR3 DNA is TGTGCCACCAGCAGAGGGACAGGTTCGAATTCACCCCTCCACTTT. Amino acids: CATSRGTGSNSPLHF.

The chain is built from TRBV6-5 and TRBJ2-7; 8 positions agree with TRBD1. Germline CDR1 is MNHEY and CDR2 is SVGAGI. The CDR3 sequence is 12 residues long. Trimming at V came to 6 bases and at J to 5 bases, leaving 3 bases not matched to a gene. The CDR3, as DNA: TGTGCCAGCAGAACGACAGGGGACGAGCAGTACTTC. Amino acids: CASRTTGDEQYF.

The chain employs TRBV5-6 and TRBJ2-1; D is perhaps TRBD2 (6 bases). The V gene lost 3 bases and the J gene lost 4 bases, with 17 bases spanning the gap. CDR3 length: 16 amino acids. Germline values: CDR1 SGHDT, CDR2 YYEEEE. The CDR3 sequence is CASSSVRLEVYNEQFF. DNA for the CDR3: TGTGCCAGCAGCTCCGTCAGACTAGAGGTTTACAATGAGCAGTTCTTC.

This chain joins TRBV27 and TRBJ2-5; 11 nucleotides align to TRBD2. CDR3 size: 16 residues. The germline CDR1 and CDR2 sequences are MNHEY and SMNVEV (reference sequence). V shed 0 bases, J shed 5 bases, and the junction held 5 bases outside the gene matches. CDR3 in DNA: TGTGCCAGCAGTTTATCACTAGCGGGGGTGTGGGAGACCCAGTACTTC. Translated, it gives CASSLSLAGVWETQYF.

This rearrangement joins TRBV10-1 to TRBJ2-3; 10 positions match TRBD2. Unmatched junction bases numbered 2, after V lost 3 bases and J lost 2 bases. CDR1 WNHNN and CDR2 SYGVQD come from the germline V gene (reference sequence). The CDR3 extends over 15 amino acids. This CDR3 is CASSEGLAATDTQYF. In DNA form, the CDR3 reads TGCGCCAGCAGTGAAGGACTAGCGGCCACAGATACGCAGTATTTT.

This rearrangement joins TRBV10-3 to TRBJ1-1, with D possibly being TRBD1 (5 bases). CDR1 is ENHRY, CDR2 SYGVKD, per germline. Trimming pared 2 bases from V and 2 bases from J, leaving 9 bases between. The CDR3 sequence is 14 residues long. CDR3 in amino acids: CAISEGQPNTEAFF. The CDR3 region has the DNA TGTGCCATCAGTGAGGGACAACCCAACACTGAAGCTTTCTTT.

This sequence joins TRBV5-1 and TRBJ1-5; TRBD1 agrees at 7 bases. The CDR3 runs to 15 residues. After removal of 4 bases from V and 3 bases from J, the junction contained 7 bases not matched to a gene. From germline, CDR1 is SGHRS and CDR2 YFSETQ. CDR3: CASSAGTEINQPQHF. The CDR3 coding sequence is TGCGCCAGCAGCGCCGGGACAGAGATCAATCAGCCCCAGCATTTT.

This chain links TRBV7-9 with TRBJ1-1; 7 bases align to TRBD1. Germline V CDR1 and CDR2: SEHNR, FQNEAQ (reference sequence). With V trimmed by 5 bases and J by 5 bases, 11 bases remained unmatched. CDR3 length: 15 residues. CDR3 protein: CASSATGSKGTEAFF. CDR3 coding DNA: TGTGCCAGCAGCGCGACAGGGAGTAAGGGGACTGAAGCTTTCTTT.

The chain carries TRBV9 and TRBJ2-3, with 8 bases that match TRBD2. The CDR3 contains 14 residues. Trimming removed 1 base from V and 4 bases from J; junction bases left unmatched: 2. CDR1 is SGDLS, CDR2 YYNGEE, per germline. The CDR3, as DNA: TGTGCCAGCAGCGTAAGCGGGGGCGCAGATACGCAGTATTTT. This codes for CASSVSGGADTQYF.

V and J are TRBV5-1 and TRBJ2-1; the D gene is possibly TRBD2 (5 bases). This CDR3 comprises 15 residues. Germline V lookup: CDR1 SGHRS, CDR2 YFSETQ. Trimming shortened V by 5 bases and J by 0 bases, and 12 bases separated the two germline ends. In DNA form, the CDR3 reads TGCGCCAGCAGGTCGACTACTGTCTCCTACAATGAGCAGTTCTTC. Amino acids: CASRSTTVSYNEQFF.

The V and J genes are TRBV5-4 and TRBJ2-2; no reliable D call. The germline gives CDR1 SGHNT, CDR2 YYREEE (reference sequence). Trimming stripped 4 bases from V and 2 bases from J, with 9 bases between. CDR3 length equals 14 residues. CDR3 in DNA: TGTGCCAGCAGCGCTCAGACAAACACCGGGGAGCTGTTTTTT. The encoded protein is CASSAQTNTGELFF. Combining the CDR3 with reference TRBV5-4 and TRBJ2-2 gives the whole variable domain ETGVTQSPTHLIKTRGQQVTLRCSSQSGHNTVSWYQQALGQGPQFIFQYYREEENGRGNFPPRFSGLQFPNYSSELNVNALELDDSALYLCASSAQTNTGELFFGEGSRLTVL.